The present T cell receptor beta chain was sequenced within a study of T cells in localized non-small cell lung cancer. Study-level results: Adjacent uninvolved lung tissue had the highest T cell clonality, exceeding tumor. Overall survival was longer when the density of T cells in the blood was higher. A single tumor region was sequenced, leaving heterogeneity possible. Out of the top 100 tumor clones, a median about 57 were seen in adjacent lung.

Method: immunoSEQ multiplex PCR; TCRdb's copy keeps in-frame clones and lacks some. The sample yields more than 2,000 clones, roughly two fifths seen once. About this clone itself: No antigen is known for it.

The CDR3 totals 16 residues. The junction had 5 bases not matched to a gene; V was cut back by 6 bases and J by 1 base. Germline V lookup: CDR1 KGHSH, CDR2 LQKENI. Source: lung tumor tissue, taken before any cancer treatment. The J gene is TRBJ2-2, the V gene TRBV18; TRBD2 aligns across 10 bases. The receptor was derived from a male donor aged 60 or over with stage II squamous cell lung carcinoma. The chain's CDR3 is CASSAPSGRNTGELFF. CDR3 sequence (DNA): TGTGCCAGCTCCGCCCCTAGCGGGAGGAACACCGGGGAGCTGTTTTTT.